This TCR beta chain derives from a study of response to subunit inactivated influenza vaccine. TCRdb used MiXCR to reprocess the RT-PCR reads, holding one entry per CDR3 protein. The sample includes about 500,000 distinct CDR3 sequences, approximately 15% of them seen just once. With respect to this clonotype: The antigen is undetermined.

Study conclusions and caveats: Authors proposed each seasonal influenza vaccination draws in few new T cells.

This CDR3 has 16 residues. Trimming shortened V by 2 bases and J by 0 bases, and 11 bases separated the two germline ends. Germline-derived CDR1 and CDR2 are SGHAT and FQNNGV. This chain links TRBV11-2 with TRBJ2-1; D may match TRBD1 or TRBD2 (5 bases each). Sequences were derived from CD4+ T cells sorted from PBMCs, sampled around 25 months after vaccination. The receptor's source is a man between 50 and 70 years old who received an inactivated influenza vaccine. The CDR3 coding sequence is TGTGCCAGCAGCTTAAGGGACGTTAGCTCCTACAATGAGCAGTTCTTC. Amino acids: CASSLRDVSSYNEQFF. Together with reference TRBV11-2 and TRBJ2-1, the CDR3 gives the full variable domain: EAGVAQSPRYKIIEKRQSVAFWCNPISGHATLYWYQQILGQGPKLLIQFQNNGVVDDSQLPKDRFSAERLKGVDSTLKIQPAKLEDSAVYLCASSLRDVSSYNEQFFGPGTRLTVL.